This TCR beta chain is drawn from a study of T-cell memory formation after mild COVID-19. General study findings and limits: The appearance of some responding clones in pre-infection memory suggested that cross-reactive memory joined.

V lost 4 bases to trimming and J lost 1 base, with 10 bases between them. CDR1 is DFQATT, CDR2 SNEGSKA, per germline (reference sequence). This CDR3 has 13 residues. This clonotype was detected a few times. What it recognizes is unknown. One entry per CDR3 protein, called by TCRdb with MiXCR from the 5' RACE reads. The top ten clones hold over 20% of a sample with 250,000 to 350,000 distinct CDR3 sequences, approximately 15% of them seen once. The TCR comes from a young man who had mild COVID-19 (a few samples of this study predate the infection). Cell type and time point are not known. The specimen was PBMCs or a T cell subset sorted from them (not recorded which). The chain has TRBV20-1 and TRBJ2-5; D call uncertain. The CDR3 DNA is TGCAGTGCTATGTTATCGGCCCAAGAGACCCAGTACTTC. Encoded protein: CSAMLSAQETQYF.